Listed here are 3 T cell receptor beta chains from one sample, sequenced in a study of PD-L1 blockade in urothelial cancer. Using immunoSEQ multiplex PCR, the repertoire was profiled, and TCRdb retains in-frame clones only, with some absent. This sample has about 29,000 clones, with around 87% found just once. The starting material was PBMCs, obtained around atezolizumab (anti-PD-L1) treatment. The receptors originated from a man aged 45-60 years with urothelial cancer.

The V and J genes are TRBV27 and TRBJ2-1, with D tentatively TRBD1 (5 bases). CDR1 MNHEY and CDR2 SMNVEV come from the germline V gene (reference sequence). V gave up 4 bases and J gave up 6 bases, with 19 bases separating them. The CDR3 is 16 residues long. The CDR3 DNA reads as TGTGCCAGCAGTTACCATGGTGGGGCACTGGGCAATGAGCAGTTCTTC. Amino acids: CASSYHGGALGNEQFF.

This chain joins TRBV15 and TRBJ2-7; 7 bases are a match to TRBD1. Germline V gives CDR1 LNHNV, CDR2 YYDKDF (reference sequence). This CDR3 has 14 amino acids. V shed 5 bases, J shed 2 bases, and the junction held 6 bases outside the gene matches. The CDR3 DNA sequence: TGTGCCACCAGCCCCCGACAGGGAGCCTACGAGCAGTACTTC. It codes for CATSPRQGAYEQYF.

The chain links TRBV7-9 to TRBJ2-6; 12 positions agree with TRBD1. V dropped 4 bases and J dropped 3; count of bases not matched to a gene: 7. CDR1 and CDR2 from the germline V gene are SEHNR and FQNEAQ (reference sequence). CDR3 length: 18 residues. CDR3 nucleotides: TGTGCCAGCAGCTCCCGGGACAGGGGGCGGGTTGGGGCCAACGTCCTGACTTTC. It encodes CASSSRDRGRVGANVLTF.